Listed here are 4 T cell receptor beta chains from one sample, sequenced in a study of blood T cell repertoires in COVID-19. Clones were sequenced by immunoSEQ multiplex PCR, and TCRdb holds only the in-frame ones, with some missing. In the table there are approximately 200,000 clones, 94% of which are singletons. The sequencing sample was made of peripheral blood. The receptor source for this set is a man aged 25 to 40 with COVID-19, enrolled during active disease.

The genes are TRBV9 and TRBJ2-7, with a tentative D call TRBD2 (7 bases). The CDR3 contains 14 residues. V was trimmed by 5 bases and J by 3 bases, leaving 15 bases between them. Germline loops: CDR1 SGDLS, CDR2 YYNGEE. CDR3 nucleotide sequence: TGTGCCAGCAGTGTATCGGGGGGCGGCTACGAGCAGTACTTC. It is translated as CASSVSGGGYEQYF.

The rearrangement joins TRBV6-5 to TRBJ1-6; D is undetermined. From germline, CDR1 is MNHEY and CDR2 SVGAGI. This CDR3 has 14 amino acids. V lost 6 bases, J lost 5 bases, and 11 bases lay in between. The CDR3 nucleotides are TGTGCCAGCAGGCCCCCGGGAAATAATTCACCCCTCCACTTT. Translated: CASRPPGNNSPLHF.

This CDR3 is CSASWGGGMEETQYF. CDR3 DNA sequence: TGCAGTGCTAGTTGGGGCGGGGGCATGGAAGAGACCCAGTACTTC. V is TRBV20-1 and J is TRBJ2-5, with D possibly TRBD2 on 7 matching bases. The CDR3 runs to 15 residues. The ends were cut back, 3 bases at V and 3 bases at J, with 17 bases in the middle. Germline-derived CDR1 and CDR2 are DFQATT and SNEGSKA (reference sequence).

CDR3 sequence: CASSGTPNPGETQYF. DNA for the CDR3: TGTGCCAGTAGTGGGACTCCCAATCCGGGGGAGACCCAGTACTTC. The V and J genes are TRBV19 and TRBJ2-5, with D maybe TRBD2 (6 bases). The V end lost 5 bases, the J end lost 5 bases, and 18 bases lay between the germline ends. Per the germline V gene, CDR1 is LNHDA and CDR2 is SQIVND (reference sequence). The CDR3 covers 15 residues.